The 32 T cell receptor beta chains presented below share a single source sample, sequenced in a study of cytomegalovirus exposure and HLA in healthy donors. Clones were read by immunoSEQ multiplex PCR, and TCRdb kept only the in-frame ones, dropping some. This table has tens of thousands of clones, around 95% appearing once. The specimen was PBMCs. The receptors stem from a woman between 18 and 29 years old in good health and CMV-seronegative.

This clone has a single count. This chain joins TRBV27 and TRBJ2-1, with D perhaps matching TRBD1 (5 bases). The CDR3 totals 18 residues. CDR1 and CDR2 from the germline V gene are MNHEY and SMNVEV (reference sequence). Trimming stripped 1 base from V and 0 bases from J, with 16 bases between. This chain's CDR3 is CASSLWSTVPSSYNEQFF. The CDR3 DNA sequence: TGTGCCAGCAGTTTATGGTCGACAGTTCCGAGCTCCTACAATGAGCAGTTCTTC.

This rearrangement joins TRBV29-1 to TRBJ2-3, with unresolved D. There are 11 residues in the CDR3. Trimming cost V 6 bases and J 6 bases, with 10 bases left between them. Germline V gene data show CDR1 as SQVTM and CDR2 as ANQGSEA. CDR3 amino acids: CSVGEEDTQYF. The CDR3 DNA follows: TGCAGCGTGGGTGAGGAGGATACGCAGTATTTT.

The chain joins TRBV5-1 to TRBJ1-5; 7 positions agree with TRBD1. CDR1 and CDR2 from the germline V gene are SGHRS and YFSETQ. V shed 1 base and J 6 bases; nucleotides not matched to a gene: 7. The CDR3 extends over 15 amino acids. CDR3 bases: TGCGCCAGCAGCTTGAACGGGGCAGGGGGTCAGCCCCAGCATTTT. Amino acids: CASSLNGAGGQPQHF.

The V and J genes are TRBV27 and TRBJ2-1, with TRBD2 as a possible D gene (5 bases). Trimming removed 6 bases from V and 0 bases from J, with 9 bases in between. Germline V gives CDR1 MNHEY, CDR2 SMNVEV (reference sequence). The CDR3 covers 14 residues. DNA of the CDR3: TGTGCCAGCAGGAGGGTCACCTCCTACAATGAGCAGTTCTTC. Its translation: CASRRVTSYNEQFF.

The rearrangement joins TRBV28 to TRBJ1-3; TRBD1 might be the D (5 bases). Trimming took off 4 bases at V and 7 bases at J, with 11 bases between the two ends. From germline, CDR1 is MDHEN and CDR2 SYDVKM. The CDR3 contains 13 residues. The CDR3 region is CASSSGLLNTIYF. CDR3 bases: TGTGCCAGCAGTTCGGGACTACTGAACACCATATATTTT.

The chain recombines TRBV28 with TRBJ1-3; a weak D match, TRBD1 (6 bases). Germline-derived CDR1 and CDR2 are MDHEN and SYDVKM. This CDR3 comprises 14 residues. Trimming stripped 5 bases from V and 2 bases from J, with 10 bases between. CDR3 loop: CASSRGGTGNTIYF. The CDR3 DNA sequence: TGTGCCAGCAGTCGAGGGGGTACTGGAAACACCATATATTTT.

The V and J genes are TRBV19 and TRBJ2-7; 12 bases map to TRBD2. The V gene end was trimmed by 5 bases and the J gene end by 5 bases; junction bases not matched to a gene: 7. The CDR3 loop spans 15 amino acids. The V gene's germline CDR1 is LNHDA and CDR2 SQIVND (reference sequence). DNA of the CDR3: TGTGCCAGTAGTGCCGAGACTAGCGGGAGAAACGAGCAGTACTTC. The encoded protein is CASSAETSGRNEQYF.

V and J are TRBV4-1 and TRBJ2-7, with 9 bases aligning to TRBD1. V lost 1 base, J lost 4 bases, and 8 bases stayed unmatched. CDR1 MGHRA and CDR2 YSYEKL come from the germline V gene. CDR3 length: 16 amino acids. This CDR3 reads CASSQGRDRDLYEQYF. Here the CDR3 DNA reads TGCGCCAGCAGCCAAGGCCGGGACAGGGATTTGTACGAGCAGTACTTC.

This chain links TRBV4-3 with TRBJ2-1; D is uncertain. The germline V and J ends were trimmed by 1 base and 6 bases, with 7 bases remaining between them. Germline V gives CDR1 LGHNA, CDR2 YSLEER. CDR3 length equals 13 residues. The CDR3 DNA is TGCGCCAGCAGCCAAGGCCGCGTCAATGAGCAGTTCTTC. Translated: CASSQGRVNEQFF.

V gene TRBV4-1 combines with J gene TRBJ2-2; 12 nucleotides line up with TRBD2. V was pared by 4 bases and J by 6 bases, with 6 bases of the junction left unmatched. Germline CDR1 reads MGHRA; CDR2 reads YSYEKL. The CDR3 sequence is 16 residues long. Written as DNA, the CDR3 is TGCGCCAGCAGCCCGGCTAGCGGGGGGGCCCCCGGGGAGCTGTTTTTT. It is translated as CASSPASGGAPGELFF.

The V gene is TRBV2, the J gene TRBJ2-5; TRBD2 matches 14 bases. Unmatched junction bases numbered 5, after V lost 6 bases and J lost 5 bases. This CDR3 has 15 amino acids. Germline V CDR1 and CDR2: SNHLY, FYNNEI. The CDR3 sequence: CASRGTSGSEETQYF. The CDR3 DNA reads TGTGCCAGCAGGGGGACTAGCGGGAGCGAGGAGACCCAGTACTTC.

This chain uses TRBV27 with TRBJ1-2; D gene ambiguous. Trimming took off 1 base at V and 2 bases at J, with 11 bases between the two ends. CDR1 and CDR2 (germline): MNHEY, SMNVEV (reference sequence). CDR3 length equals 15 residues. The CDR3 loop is CASSLYGRLNYGYTF. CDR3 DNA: TGTGCCAGCAGTTTATACGGCAGACTGAACTATGGCTACACCTTC.

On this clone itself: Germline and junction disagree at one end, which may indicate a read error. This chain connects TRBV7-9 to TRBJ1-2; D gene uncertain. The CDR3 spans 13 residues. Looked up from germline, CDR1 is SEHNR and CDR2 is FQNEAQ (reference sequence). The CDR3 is CASSLWGEDGHTF. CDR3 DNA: TGTGCCAGCAGCTTATGGGGAGAAGATGGCCACACCTTC.

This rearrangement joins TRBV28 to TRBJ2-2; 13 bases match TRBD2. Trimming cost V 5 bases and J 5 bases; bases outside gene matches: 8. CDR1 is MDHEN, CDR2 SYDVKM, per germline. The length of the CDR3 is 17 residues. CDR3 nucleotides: TGTGCCAGCAGTCAAGGACTAGCGGGAGATTTAACCGGGGAGCTGTTTTTT. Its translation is CASSQGLAGDLTGELFF.

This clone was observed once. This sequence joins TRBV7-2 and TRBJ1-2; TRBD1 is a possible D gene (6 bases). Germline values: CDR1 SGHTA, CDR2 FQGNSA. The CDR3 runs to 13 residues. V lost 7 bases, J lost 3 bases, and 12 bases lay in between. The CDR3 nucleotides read TGTGCCAGCACCCTACAGGGACACTATGGCTACACCTTC. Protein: CASTLQGHYGYTF.

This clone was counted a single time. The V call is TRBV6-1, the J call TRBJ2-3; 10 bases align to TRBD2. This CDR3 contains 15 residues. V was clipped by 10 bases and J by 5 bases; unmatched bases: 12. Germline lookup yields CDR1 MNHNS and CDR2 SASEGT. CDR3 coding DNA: TGTGCCACCAGGGGGACTAGCGATCCTTTAGATACGCAGTATTTT. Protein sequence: CATRGTSDPLDTQYF.

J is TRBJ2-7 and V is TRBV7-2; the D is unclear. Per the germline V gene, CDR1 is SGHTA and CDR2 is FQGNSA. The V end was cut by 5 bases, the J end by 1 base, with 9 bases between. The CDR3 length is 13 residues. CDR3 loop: CASSIQASYEQYF. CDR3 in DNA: TGTGCCAGCAGCATCCAGGCTTCCTACGAGCAGTACTTC.

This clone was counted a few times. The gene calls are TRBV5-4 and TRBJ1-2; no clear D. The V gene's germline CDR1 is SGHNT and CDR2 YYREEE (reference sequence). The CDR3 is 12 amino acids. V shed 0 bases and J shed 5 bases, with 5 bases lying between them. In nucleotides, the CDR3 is TGTGCCAGCAGCTTGGGGCTTTATGGCTACACCTTC. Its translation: CASSLGLYGYTF.

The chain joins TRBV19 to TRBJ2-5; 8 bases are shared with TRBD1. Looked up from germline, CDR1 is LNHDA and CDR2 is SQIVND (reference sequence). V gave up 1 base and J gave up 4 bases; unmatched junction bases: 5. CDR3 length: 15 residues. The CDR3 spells CASSIVGQGGETQYF. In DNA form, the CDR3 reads TGTGCCAGTAGTATAGTCGGACAGGGAGGAGAGACCCAGTACTTC.

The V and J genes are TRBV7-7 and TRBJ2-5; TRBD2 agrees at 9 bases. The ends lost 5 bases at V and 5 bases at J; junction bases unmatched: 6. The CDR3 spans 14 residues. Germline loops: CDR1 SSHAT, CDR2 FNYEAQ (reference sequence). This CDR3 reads CASSKAGGRETQYF. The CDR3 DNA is TGTGCCAGCAGCAAGGCGGGAGGGAGGGAGACCCAGTACTTC.

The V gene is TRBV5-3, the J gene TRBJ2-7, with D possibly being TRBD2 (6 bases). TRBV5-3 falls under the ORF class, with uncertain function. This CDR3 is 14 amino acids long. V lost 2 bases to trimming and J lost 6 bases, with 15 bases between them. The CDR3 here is CARSFAAPGGEQYF. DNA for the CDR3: TGTGCCAGAAGCTTCGCTGCTCCCGGGGGCGAGCAGTACTTC.

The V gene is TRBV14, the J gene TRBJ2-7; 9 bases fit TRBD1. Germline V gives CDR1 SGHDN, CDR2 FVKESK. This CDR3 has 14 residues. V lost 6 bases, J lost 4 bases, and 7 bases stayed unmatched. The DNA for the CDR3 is TGTGCCAGCAGTTTTGGACAGGGGTGGTACGAGCAGTACTTC. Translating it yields CASSFGQGWYEQYF.

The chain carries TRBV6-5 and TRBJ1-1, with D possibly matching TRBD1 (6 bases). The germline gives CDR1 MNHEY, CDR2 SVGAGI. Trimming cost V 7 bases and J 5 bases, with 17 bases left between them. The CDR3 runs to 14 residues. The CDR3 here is CASTPTGLGTEAFF. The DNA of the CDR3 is TGTGCCAGCACCCCGACAGGCTTGGGTACTGAAGCTTTCTTT.

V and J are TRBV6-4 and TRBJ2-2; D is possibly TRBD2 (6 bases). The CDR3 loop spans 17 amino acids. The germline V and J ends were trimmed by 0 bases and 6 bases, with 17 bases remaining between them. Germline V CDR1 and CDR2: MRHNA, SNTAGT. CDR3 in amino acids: CASSDSGGAIGAGELFF. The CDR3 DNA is TGTGCCAGCAGTGACTCCGGCGGGGCGATCGGGGCCGGGGAGCTGTTTTTT.

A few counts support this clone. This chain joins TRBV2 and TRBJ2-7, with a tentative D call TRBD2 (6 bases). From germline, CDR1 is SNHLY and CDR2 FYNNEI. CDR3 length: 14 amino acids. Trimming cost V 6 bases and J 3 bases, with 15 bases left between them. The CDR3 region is CASSVAEGIYEQYF. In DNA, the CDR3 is TGTGCCAGCAGCGTAGCGGAGGGAATCTACGAGCAGTACTTC. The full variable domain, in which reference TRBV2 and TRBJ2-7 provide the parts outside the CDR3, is EPEVTQTPSHQVTQMGQEVILRCVPISNHLYFYWYRQILGQKVEFLVSFYNNEISEKSEIFDDQFSVERPDGSNFTLKIRSTKLEDSAMYFCASSVAEGIYEQYFGPGTRLTVT.

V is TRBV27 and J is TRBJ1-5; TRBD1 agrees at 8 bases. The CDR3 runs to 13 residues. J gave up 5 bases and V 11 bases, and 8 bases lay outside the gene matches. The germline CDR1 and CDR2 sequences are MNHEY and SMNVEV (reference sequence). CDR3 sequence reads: CAAGGAFYQPQHF. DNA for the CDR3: TGTGCCGCAGGGGGCGCATTCTATCAGCCCCAGCATTTT.

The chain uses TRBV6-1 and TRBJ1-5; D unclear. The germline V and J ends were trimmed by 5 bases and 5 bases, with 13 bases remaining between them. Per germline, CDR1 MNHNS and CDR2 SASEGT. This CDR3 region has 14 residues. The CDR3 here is CASSSAGIHQPQHF. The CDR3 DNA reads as TGTGCCAGCAGTTCGGCCGGGATCCATCAGCCCCAGCATTTT.

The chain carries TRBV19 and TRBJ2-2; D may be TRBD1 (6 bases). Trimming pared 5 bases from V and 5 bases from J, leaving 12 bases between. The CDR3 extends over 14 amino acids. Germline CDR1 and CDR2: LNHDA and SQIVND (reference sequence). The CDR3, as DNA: TGTGCCAGTAGTCCACGAAGGGGGACCGGGGAGCTGTTTTTT. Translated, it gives CASSPRRGTGELFF.

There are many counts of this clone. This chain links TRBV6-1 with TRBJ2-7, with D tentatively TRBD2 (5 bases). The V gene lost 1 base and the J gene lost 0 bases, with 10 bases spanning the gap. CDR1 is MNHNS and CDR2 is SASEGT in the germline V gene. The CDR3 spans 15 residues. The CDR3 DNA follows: TGTGCCAGCAGTGAAGAGGGCGGGTCCTCCTACGAGCAGTACTTC. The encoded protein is CASSEEGGSSYEQYF.

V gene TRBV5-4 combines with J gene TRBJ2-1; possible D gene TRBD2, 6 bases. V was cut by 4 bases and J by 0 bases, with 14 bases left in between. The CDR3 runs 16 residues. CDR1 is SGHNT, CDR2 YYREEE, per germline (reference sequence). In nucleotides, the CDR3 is TGTGCCAGCAGCCGGGAAGCGGGTTCCTCCTACAATGAGCAGTTCTTC. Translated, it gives CASSREAGSSYNEQFF.

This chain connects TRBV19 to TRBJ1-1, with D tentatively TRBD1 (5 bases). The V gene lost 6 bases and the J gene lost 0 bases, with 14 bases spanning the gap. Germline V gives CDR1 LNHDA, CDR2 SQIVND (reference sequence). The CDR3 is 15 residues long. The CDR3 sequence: CASSQGDRVNTEAFF. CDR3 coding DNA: TGTGCCAGTAGCCAGGGCGACAGAGTGAACACTGAAGCTTTCTTT.

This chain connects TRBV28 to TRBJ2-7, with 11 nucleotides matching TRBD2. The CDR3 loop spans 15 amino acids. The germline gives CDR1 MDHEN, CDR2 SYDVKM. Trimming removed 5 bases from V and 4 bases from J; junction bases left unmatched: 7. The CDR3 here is CASSPISSGRYEQYF. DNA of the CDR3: TGTGCCAGCAGTCCGATCTCTAGCGGGAGGTACGAGCAGTACTTC.